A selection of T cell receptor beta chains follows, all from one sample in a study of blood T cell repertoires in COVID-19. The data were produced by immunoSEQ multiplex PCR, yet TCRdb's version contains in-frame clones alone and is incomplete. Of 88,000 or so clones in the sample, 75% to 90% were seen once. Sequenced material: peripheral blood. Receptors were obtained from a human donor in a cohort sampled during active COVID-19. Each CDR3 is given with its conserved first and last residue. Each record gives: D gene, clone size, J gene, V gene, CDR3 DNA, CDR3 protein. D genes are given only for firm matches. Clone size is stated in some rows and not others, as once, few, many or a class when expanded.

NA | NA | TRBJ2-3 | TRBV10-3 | TGTGCCATCAGTGACTCGTTTGATGGCGGGATGGGTGCAGATACGCAGTATTTT | CAISDSFDGGMGADTQYF
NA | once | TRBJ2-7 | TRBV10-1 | TGCGCCAGCAGTGACTTGAGGACTGGGTACGAGCAGTACTTC | CASSDLRTGYEQYF
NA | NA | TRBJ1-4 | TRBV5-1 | TGCGCCAGCAGCCCTGGGCCAATAGGAGGTGAAAAACTGTTTTTT | CASSPGPIGGEKLFF
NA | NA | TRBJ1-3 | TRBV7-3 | TGTGCCAGCAGCTTTAGTCAGGGGTCGTTGTTTTGTGGAAACACCATATATTTT | CASSFSQGSLFCGNTIYF
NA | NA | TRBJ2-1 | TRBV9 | TGTGCCAGCAGCGTATCCTCTCCTATCAACAATGAGCAGTTCTTC | CASSVSSPINNEQFF
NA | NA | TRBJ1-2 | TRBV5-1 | TGCGCCAGCAGCTTACCATTTGGGGGGGGCTATGGCTACACCTTC | CASSLPFGGGYGYTF
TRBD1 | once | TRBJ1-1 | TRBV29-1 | TGCAGCGTTGAAGTGGGACAGGGGTTGGGTGAAGCTTTCTTT | CSVEVGQGLGEAFF
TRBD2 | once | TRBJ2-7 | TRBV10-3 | TGTGCCATCAGTGAGACCTTCACTAGCGGGAGTAGCGAGCAGTACTTC | CAISETFTSGSSEQYF
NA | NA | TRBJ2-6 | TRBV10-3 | TGTGCCATCAGTGAGGGAGGGTCTGGGGCCAACGTCCTGACTTTC | CAISEGGSGANVLTF
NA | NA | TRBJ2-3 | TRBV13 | TGTGCCAGCAGTACCCTACCGGGAAAAAATACGCAGTATTTT | CASSTLPGKNTQYF
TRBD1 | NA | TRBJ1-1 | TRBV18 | TGTGCCAGCTCACCCACGACAGGGGTCGAAATCTTTGAGAACACTGAAGCTTTCTTT | CASSPTTGVEIFENTEAFF
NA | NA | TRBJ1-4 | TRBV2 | TGTGCCAGCAGTGAAGTCGAACTGTTTTTT | CASSEVELFF
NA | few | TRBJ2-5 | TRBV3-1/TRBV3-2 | TGTGCCAGCAGCCAAGCCGAGATAACCCAGTACTTC | CASSQAEITQYF
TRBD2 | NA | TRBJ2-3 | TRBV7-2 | TGTGCCAGCAGCGCAACTAGCGGGAGGGCCAGAGATACGCAGTATTTT | CASSATSGRARDTQYF
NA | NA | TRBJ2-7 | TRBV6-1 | TGTGCCAGCAGTGAAATGGGGGGAACTACCGACGAGCAGTACTTC | CASSEMGGTTDEQYF
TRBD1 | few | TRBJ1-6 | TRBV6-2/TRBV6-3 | TGTGCCAGCAGCCGACTCCTCCTACAGGGGGACCCATATAATTCACCCCTCCACTTT | CASSRLLLQGDPYNSPLHF
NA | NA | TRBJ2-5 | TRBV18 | TGTGCCAGCTCACCTGGAGTTTCTCAAGAGACCCAGTACTTC | CASSPGVSQETQYF
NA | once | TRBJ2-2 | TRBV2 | TGTGCCAGCATCCGGGACACCGACACCGGGGAGCTGTTTTTT | CASIRDTDTGELFF
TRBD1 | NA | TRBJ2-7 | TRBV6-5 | TGTGCCAGCAGTCCGGGACAGGGGTTCGGCGAGCAGTACTTC | CASSPGQGFGEQYF
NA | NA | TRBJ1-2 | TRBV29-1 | TGCAGCGTTGATGGTTGGAGCTATGGCTACACCTTC | CSVDGWSYGYTF
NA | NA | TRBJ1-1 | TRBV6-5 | TGTGCCAGCAGCTACCCTTACTCAGGGTCGGGCACTGAAGCTTTCTTT | CASSYPYSGSGTEAFF
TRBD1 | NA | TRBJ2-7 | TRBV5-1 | TGCGCCAGCAGCCTAGGACAGGGGGCTTACGAGCAGTACTTC | CASSLGQGAYEQYF
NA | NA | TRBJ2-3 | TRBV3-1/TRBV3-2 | TGTGCCAGCAGTCAAGCGGGTAGCACAGATACGCAGTATTTT | CASSQAGSTDTQYF
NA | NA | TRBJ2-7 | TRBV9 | TGTGCCAGCAGCCTTGCTGGACCTCCAGCGGGCGAGCAGTACTTC | CASSLAGPPAGEQYF
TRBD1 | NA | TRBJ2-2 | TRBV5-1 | TGCGCCAGCAGCTTGGCAGCGGGACAGGGGTCAGGGGAGCTGTTTTTT | CASSLAAGQGSGELFF
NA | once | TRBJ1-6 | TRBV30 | TGTGCCTGGAGTGTGTCGTCCTATAATTCACCCCTCCACTTT | CAWSVSSYNSPLHF
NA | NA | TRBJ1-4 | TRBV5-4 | TGTGCCAGCAGCCCGGGGGGTGAAAAACTGTTTTTT | CASSPGGEKLFF
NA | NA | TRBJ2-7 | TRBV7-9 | TGTGCCAGCAGCTTAGTGACAGGCCCGGACCGCAACTACGAGCAGTACTTC | CASSLVTGPDRNYEQYF
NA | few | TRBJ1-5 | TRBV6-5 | TGTGCCAGCGCTCCTTCCCTGGGCGATCAGCCCCAGCATTTT | CASAPSLGDQPQHF
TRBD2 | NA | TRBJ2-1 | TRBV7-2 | TGTGCCAGCAGCTCCCCCGGGGGGTACAATGAGCAGTTCTTC | CASSSPGGYNEQFF
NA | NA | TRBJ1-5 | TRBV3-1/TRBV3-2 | TGTGCCAGCAGCCAAAAGGGAGGTAATCAGCCCCAGCATTTT | CASSQKGGNQPQHF
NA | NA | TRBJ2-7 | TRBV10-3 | TGTGCCATCAGTGAAGCGGATGAGCAGTACTTC | CAISEADEQYF
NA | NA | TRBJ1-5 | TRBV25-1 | TGTGCCAGCAGTGAGGAGGCAGGTGCAGGTCAGCCCCAGCATTTT | CASSEEAGAGQPQHF